The 28 T cell receptor beta chains given below trace back to one sample, sequenced in a study of blood T cell repertoires in COVID-19. The assay was immunoSEQ multiplex PCR, and TCRdb's table has in-frame clones only and misses some. The data hold 250,000 to 350,000 clones, with 80% to 95% observed a single time. The source material was peripheral blood. The receptors originated from a woman aged 25 to 39 with COVID-19, enrolled during active disease.

The chain recombines TRBV30 with TRBJ2-2; 9 bases align to TRBD2. The CDR3 consists of 17 residues. Germline loops: CDR1 GTSNPN, CDR2 SVGIG (reference sequence). V dropped 3 bases and J dropped 6; count of bases not matched to a gene: 14. The CDR3 region has the DNA TGTGCCTGGAGGGGTAGGTCTAGCGGGATTTCGCCCGGGGAGCTGTTTTTT. The encoded protein is CAWRGRSSGISPGELFF.

V is TRBV18 and J is TRBJ2-1; 10 bases align to TRBD2. V lost 0 bases and J lost 7; bases outside the gene matches: 18. The CDR3 covers 20 residues. Per the germline V gene, CDR1 is KGHSH and CDR2 is LQKENI. CDR3 residues: CASSPPGSSASGRHLNEQFF. The CDR3 DNA is TGTGCCAGCTCACCACCGGGATCTTCGGCTAGCGGGAGACATCTTAATGAGCAGTTCTTC.

The chain combines TRBV4-1 with TRBJ1-1; 7 bases line up with TRBD1. Germline V gives CDR1 MGHRA, CDR2 YSYEKL. V was clipped by 5 bases and J by 5 bases; unmatched bases: 2. The CDR3 loop spans 12 amino acids. This chain's CDR3 is CASSDRATEAFF. The CDR3 coding sequence is TGCGCCAGCAGCGACAGGGCTACTGAAGCTTTCTTT.

The table lists this clone with a few counts. The chain uses TRBV4-2 and TRBJ2-7; 7 nucleotides line up with TRBD2. In germline, CDR1 is LGHNA, CDR2 YNFKEQ. The CDR3 extends over 16 amino acids. V was pared by 4 bases and J by 2 bases, with 11 bases of the junction left unmatched. CDR3 bases: TGTGCCAGCAGCCCGACTACGGGAGGTATCACCTACGAGCAGTACTTC. This encodes CASSPTTGGITYEQYF.

V usage is TRBV5-8 and J usage is TRBJ1-4; no reliable D call. This CDR3 spans 14 amino acids. The V and J ends lost 3 bases and 8 bases respectively, with 14 bases between them. Germline values: CDR1 SGHTS, CDR2 YDEGEE. The CDR3, as DNA: TGTGCCAGCAGCTACCCGCGGCGTTTGGAAAAACTGTTTTTT. It yields the protein CASSYPRRLEKLFF.

The chain carries TRBV27 and TRBJ2-1; 10 nucleotides match TRBD2. Unmatched junction bases numbered 8, after V lost 6 bases and J lost 6 bases. The CDR3 consists of 15 residues. Germline V CDR1 and CDR2: MNHEY, SMNVEV (reference sequence). The CDR3 loop is CASSPTSGISNEQFF. The CDR3, as DNA: TGTGCCAGCAGCCCCACTAGCGGGATCAGCAATGAGCAGTTCTTC.

This clone was observed at least ten times. The chain employs TRBV4-1 and TRBJ2-2, with TRBD1 identical over 7 bases. There are 14 residues in the CDR3. After removal of 2 bases from V and 7 bases from J, the junction contained 4 bases not matched to a gene. Germline V gene lookup returns CDR1 MGHRA and CDR2 YSYEKL. The CDR3 region is CASSQRGPGGELFF. CDR3 DNA: TGCGCCAGCAGCCAAAGGGGGCCGGGCGGGGAGCTGTTTTTT.

The V gene is TRBV10-3, the J gene TRBJ1-2; 7 bases map to TRBD1. Germline lookup yields CDR1 ENHRY and CDR2 SYGVKD. The CDR3 is made up of 16 amino acids. V dropped 8 bases and J dropped 1; count of bases not matched to a gene: 13. The DNA of the CDR3 is TGTGCCATCGCGCCTTTCCAGGGGGGCCTTAACTATGGCTACACCTTC. This encodes CAIAPFQGGLNYGYTF.

This clone was counted between two and nine times. This sequence joins TRBV5-6 and TRBJ2-7; D might be TRBD1 (5 bases). This CDR3 is 15 amino acids long. CDR1 is SGHDT and CDR2 is YYEEEE in the germline V gene. V was trimmed by 3 bases and J by 1 base, leaving 14 bases between them. CDR3 sequence (DNA): TGTGCCAGCAGCTGGACACTCTTTGGGTCCTACGAGCAGTACTTC. As protein: CASSWTLFGSYEQYF.

As for this clone: Distinct nucleotide sequences in the sample also encode this CDR3. V and J are TRBV5-1 and TRBJ2-3, with D unclear. Per germline, CDR1 SGHRS and CDR2 YFSETQ. The CDR3 has 12 amino acids. Deletions cut 0 bases from V and 6 bases from J, with 5 bases between. The CDR3, as DNA: TGCGCCAGCAGCTTGGCCGGGGATACGCAGTATTTT. Translation: CASSLAGDTQYF.

The genes are TRBV28 and TRBJ2-2; D is perhaps TRBD2 (6 bases). The germline V and J ends were trimmed by 5 bases and 4 bases, with 17 bases remaining between them. CDR3 size: 16 residues. Germline loops: CDR1 MDHEN, CDR2 SYDVKM. This chain's CDR3 is CASSPPAGWGTGELFF. For the CDR3, the DNA is TGTGCCAGCAGTCCTCCGGCGGGATGGGGCACCGGGGAGCTGTTTTTT.

The chain employs TRBV27 and TRBJ2-1; tentatively, D is TRBD2 (6 bases). Deletions cut 3 bases from V and 10 bases from J, with 7 bases between. The CDR3 length is 11 residues. The germline CDR1 and CDR2 sequences are MNHEY and SMNVEV (reference sequence). The CDR3 sequence is CASSFGGEQFF. The CDR3 DNA sequence: TGTGCCAGCAGTTTTGGGGGGGAGCAGTTCTTC.

The V call is TRBV12-3 or TRBV12-4, the J call TRBJ1-5; 7 nucleotides match TRBD1. V trimming: 4 bases; J trimming: 5 bases; junction bases outside the gene matches: 2. This CDR3 region has 13 residues. CDR3 sequence (DNA): TGTGCCAGCAGTTCAGGGGGGCATCAGCCCCAGCATTTT. This translates into CASSSGGHQPQHF.

V gene TRBV27 combines with J gene TRBJ1-5, with D tentatively TRBD1 (5 bases). The CDR3 is 15 amino acids. Germline V lookup: CDR1 MNHEY, CDR2 SMNVEV (reference sequence). The V and J ends lost 1 base and 2 bases respectively, with 9 bases between them. CDR3 sequence reads: CASSLLGTGNQPQHF. DNA of the CDR3: TGTGCCAGCAGTTTATTGGGGACTGGCAATCAGCCCCAGCATTTT.

The genes are TRBV28 and TRBJ1-1, with D unclear. The CDR3 totals 13 residues. Trimming pared 5 bases from V and 5 bases from J, leaving 12 bases between. The germline gives CDR1 MDHEN, CDR2 SYDVKM. DNA for the CDR3: TGTGCCAGCAGTCCCCAGGTTGGGACTGAAGCTTTCTTT. Its translation is CASSPQVGTEAFF. Complete variable domain (other parts from reference TRBV28 and TRBJ1-1): DVKVTQSSRYLVKRTGEKVFLECVQDMDHENMFWYRQDPGLGLRLIYFSYDVKMKEKGDIPEGYSVSREKKERFSLILESASTNQTSMYLCASSPQVGTEAFFGQGTRLTVV.

This rearrangement joins TRBV19 to TRBJ2-2; perhaps TRBD1 as D (5 bases). Germline CDR1 is LNHDA and CDR2 is SQIVND (reference sequence). The V gene lost 5 bases and the J gene lost 4 bases, with 14 bases spanning the gap. CDR3 size: 15 residues. The CDR3 protein is CASSGSGSGTGELFF. The CDR3 DNA is TGTGCCAGTAGTGGATCAGGGTCGGGCACCGGGGAGCTGTTTTTT.

This clone was observed a handful of times. V gene TRBV2 combines with J gene TRBJ1-6, with D possibly TRBD1 on 5 matching bases. Germline assignment: CDR1 SNHLY and CDR2 FYNNEI. This CDR3 is 18 amino acids long. V shed 11 bases and J shed 6 bases, with 29 bases lying between them. As DNA, the CDR3 is TGTGCCGGATCCACACGTCCACCCTCACCGACAGCTAATTCACCCCTCCACTTT. It encodes CAGSTRPPSPTANSPLHF.

This chain connects TRBV24-1 to TRBJ2-3; 9 bases align to TRBD2. This CDR3 contains 16 residues. Looked up from germline, CDR1 is KGHDR and CDR2 is SFDVKD. V was clipped by 1 base and J by 6 bases; unmatched bases: 7. This chain's CDR3 is CATSDFGREGLDTQYF. The DNA for the CDR3 is TGTGCCACCAGTGATTTTGGGCGGGAGGGCCTTGATACGCAGTATTTT.

The count of this clone is one. The chain has TRBV2 and TRBJ2-7, with 11 positions matching TRBD2. Germline V gene sequence: CDR1 SNHLY, CDR2 FYNNEI. The CDR3 is 15 residues long. Losses at the gene ends were 6 bases for V and 2 bases for J; bases not matched to a gene: 6. The CDR3 nucleotides are TGTGCCAGCAGGCCCCTAGCGGGAGGTCCCTACGAGCAGTACTTC. Translation gives CASRPLAGGPYEQYF.

In its sample, this clone was seen once. The chain is built from TRBV5-1 and TRBJ2-2; 11 nucleotides line up with TRBD2. The CDR3 length is 15 residues. Germline lookup yields CDR1 SGHRS and CDR2 YFSETQ. V dropped 2 bases and J dropped 3; count of bases not matched to a gene: 0. CDR3 sequence: CASSFSGRDTGELFF. DNA of the CDR3: TGCGCCAGCAGCTTTAGCGGGAGGGACACCGGGGAGCTGTTTTTT.

This clone was detected once. The chain has TRBV27 and TRBJ2-3; 8 bases agree with TRBD2. The CDR3 extends over 17 amino acids. Germline assignment: CDR1 MNHEY and CDR2 SMNVEV (reference sequence). Trimming removed 2 bases from V and 4 bases from J; junction bases left unmatched: 11. CDR3: CASSLSGLAGHADTQYF. As DNA, the CDR3 is TGTGCCAGCAGTTTAAGCGGGTTAGCGGGACACGCAGATACGCAGTATTTT.

The chain carries TRBV5-1 and TRBJ2-5; D is perhaps TRBD2 (6 bases). The germline V gene has CDR1 SGHRS and CDR2 YFSETQ. The ends were cut back, 0 bases at V and 4 bases at J, with 13 bases in the middle. The CDR3 has 15 amino acids. In nucleotides, the CDR3 is TGCGCCAGCAGCTTGGGCCCCTTCGGGGGAGAGACCCAGTACTTC. Amino acids: CASSLGPFGGETQYF.

The V and J genes are TRBV28 and TRBJ1-2, with TRBD1 identical over 7 bases. The CDR3 has 13 amino acids. Germline V gives CDR1 MDHEN, CDR2 SYDVKM. The ends lost 8 bases at V and 8 bases at J; junction bases unmatched: 11. CDR3 DNA: TGTGCCAGCCGCAGTTTAGGGGGCGGAGGCTACACCTTC. Translating gives CASRSLGGGGYTF.

The V and J genes are TRBV4-3 and TRBJ1-4; D is perhaps TRBD1 (5 bases). V was shortened by 0 bases and J by 6 bases, with 11 bases between the two germline ends. The CDR3 sequence is 15 residues long. Per germline, CDR1 LGHNA and CDR2 YSLEER. CDR3 nucleotide sequence: TGCGCCAGCAGCCAAGATGCAGGGAAGGATGAAAAACTGTTTTTT. It is translated as CASSQDAGKDEKLFF.

CDR3 residues: CASTPGQGNTGELFF. CDR3 in DNA: TGTGCCAGCACCCCGGGACAGGGTAACACCGGGGAGCTGTTTTTT. The rearrangement joins TRBV6-5 to TRBJ2-2; 9 bases agree with TRBD1. V dropped 7 bases and J dropped 2; count of bases not matched to a gene: 5. Germline V lookup: CDR1 MNHEY, CDR2 SVGAGI. The CDR3 contains 15 residues.

V gene TRBV24-1 combines with J gene TRBJ2-1, with D possibly matching TRBD2 (5 bases). CDR3 length equals 16 residues. Trimming shortened V by 3 bases and J by 5 bases, and 16 bases separated the two germline ends. Germline V gene sequence: CDR1 KGHDR, CDR2 SFDVKD. DNA of the CDR3: TGTGCCACCAGTGATCCCCGACTATTTCAGAACAATGAGCAGTTCTTC. Translation: CATSDPRLFQNNEQFF.

The sample holds a few counts of this clone. V gene TRBV4-3 combines with J gene TRBJ2-1, with TRBD2 matching over 14 bases. Germline CDR1 LGHNA, CDR2 YSLEER. The CDR3 runs to 19 residues. With 6 bases clipped from V and 0 bases from J, the junction kept 10 bases outside the gene matches. The CDR3 spells CASSQETSGRASSYNEQFF. As DNA, the CDR3 is TGCGCCAGCAGTCAGGAGACTAGCGGGAGGGCAAGCTCCTACAATGAGCAGTTCTTC.

The chain recombines TRBV15 with TRBJ1-1, with 7 bases fitting TRBD1. J gave up 7 bases and V 8 bases, and 10 bases lay outside the gene matches. Germline lookup yields CDR1 LNHNV and CDR2 YYDKDF (reference sequence). The CDR3 totals 13 residues. The CDR3 DNA is TGTGCCACCCTACCCCGACAGGGAGATGAAGCTTTCTTT. Translating gives CATLPRQGDEAFF.